This TCR beta chain originates from a study of OX40 agonist ivuxolimab in advanced cancers. TCRdb's table, derived via immunoSEQ multiplex PCR, lists solely in-frame clones and lacks some. The sample has approximately 64,000 clones; 75% to 85% are singletons. This clone showed up just once. The source is an adult with an advanced solid tumor such as melanoma, head and neck, liver or kidney cancer. The sequencing used CD4+ or CD8+ T cells sorted from blood, collected in a trial of the OX40 agonist ivuxolimab.

The CDR3 reads CASSHQGLQRAAQYF. For the CDR3, the DNA is TGTGCCAGCAGCCACCAAGGGCTTCAGAGGGCGGCCCAGTACTTC. This sequence joins TRBV6-1 and TRBJ2-5; D may be TRBD2 (5 bases). The germline CDR1 and CDR2 sequences are MNHNS and SASEGT. The CDR3 is 15 residues long. The V end lost 6 bases, the J end lost 9 bases, and 23 bases lay between the germline ends.